Listed below are T cell receptor beta chains from one sample, sequenced in a study of CD8+ T cells in alopecia areata. Here immunoSEQ multiplex PCR was the method, and the copy in TCRdb shows in-frame clones only, minus some. The sample contains around 97,000 clones, 55% of which appear only once. Source material: CD4+ T cells sorted from blood. These receptors all stem from a human donor in good health. The CDR3 runs from the conserved cysteine through the conserved F or W.

j_call v_call cdr3_aa
TRBJ1-6 TRBV5-1 CASSSGYNSPLHF
TRBJ1-5 TRBV9 CASSVDQDQPQHF
TRBJ2-1 TRBV4-1 CASSPAPGPNEQFF
TRBJ2-1 TRBV23-1 CASSQMGLAGGDNEQFF
TRBJ2-5 TRBV5-1 CASSNRGSQETQYF
TRBJ2-5 TRBV5-1 CASSSLTGGEETQYF
TRBJ2-5 TRBV29-1 CSSDGQGAGETQYF
TRBJ2-1 TRBV6-6 CASSLDSSSYNEQFF
TRBJ2-1 TRBV5-1 CASSSTSGVSYNEQFF
TRBJ2-7 TRBV28 CASRTGTYEQYF
TRBJ2-6 TRBV29-1 CSVRDRGSRSGANVLTF
TRBJ1-2 TRBV7-2 CASSSRTGKPNYGYTF
TRBJ2-3 TRBV30 CAWNMGATQYF
TRBJ2-3 TRBV2 CASSDSGLAGGDTQYF
TRBJ2-5 TRBV29-1 CSVAPRYSGGKETQYF
TRBJ2-3 TRBV5-1 CASSSSGLAGDTQYF
TRBJ2-3 TRBV5-4 CASGQSLAADTQYF
TRBJ1-2 TRBV25-1 CASSDGSFYGYTF
TRBJ1-1 TRBV5-1 CASSSQGGTNTEAFF
TRBJ2-5 TRBV29-1 CYVNWTEGPEWPIKETQYF
TRBJ2-5 TRBV5-1 CASSLGLAGETQYF
TRBJ1-4 TRBV19 CASSMSAEEKLFF
TRBJ1-1 TRBV11-2 CASSLDGRMGTEAFF
TRBJ2-1 TRBV30 CAWSPDNEQFF
TRBJ2-5 TRBV30 CAWGSEGETQYF
TRBJ2-1 TRBV19 CASSPDRGDEFF
TRBJ1-5 TRBV2 CASSEATIDQPQHF
TRBJ2-7 TRBV4-2 CASSQATGGHYEQYF
TRBJ2-5 TRBV5-1 CASSNGQQETQYF
TRBJ1-2 TRBV29-1 CSVGGRQVHGYTF
TRBJ1-1 TRBV4-2 CASSQDRRTNTEAFF
TRBJ1-2 TRBV27 CASSTYRGSDYGYTF
TRBJ1-2 TRBV2 CASSDIGTGGYGYTF
TRBJ1-1 TRBV29-1 CSAEPRGSEVNTEAFF
TRBJ2-7 TRBV18 CASSLEAGSASEQYF
NA TRBV27 CASSSTTSYEQYF
TRBJ2-7 TRBV2 CASKGEGQHLKYF
TRBJ1-2 TRBV7-2 CASSLDGGAYYGYTF
TRBJ2-2 TRBV7-8 CASSLGGRPGELFF
TRBJ2-6 TRBV19 CASSTRQGTGSGANVLTF
TRBJ2-4 TRBV6-1 CASSDRLAGAAKNIQYF